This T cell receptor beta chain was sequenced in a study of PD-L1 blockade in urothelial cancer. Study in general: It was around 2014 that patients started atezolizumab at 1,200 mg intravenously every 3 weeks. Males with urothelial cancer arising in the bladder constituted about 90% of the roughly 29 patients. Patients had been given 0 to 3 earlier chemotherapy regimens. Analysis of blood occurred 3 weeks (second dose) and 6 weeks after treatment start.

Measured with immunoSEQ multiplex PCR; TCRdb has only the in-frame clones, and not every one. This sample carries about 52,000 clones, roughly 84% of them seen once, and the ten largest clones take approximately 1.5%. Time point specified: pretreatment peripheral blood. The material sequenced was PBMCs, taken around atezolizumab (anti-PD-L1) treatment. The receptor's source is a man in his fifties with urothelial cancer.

The CDR3 spells CAWGRSKAGVGKNIQYF. The CDR3 DNA follows: TGTGCCTGGGGGCGATCAAAAGCGGGAGTGGGAAAAAACATTCAGTACTTC. The V and J genes are TRBV30 and TRBJ2-4; 8 nucleotides align to TRBD2. The V and J ends lost 5 bases and 4 bases, in that order; junction bases with no gene match: 16. The CDR3 loop spans 17 amino acids. Germline V gives CDR1 GTSNPN, CDR2 SVGIG (reference sequence).